The 22 T cell receptor beta chains reported below all come from one sample, sequenced in a study of CD8+ T cells in alopecia areata. Extracted RNA was reverse transcribed into cDNA, the sequencing template. The data were produced by immunoSEQ multiplex PCR, yet TCRdb's version contains in-frame clones alone and is incomplete. Among fewer than 100,000 clones listed, more than 65% were seen once. The treatment was: oral pan-JAK inhibitor, 5-10 mg twice daily. The sample in question was CD8+ T cells sorted from blood, obtained at week 44, from a patient treated with tofacitinib. The receptors stem from a human donor with alopecia areata.

This clone appeared once. V usage is TRBV11-2 and J usage is TRBJ2-7; 7 bases agree with TRBD1. With 0 bases clipped from V and 7 bases from J, the junction kept 6 bases outside the gene matches. Germline values: CDR1 SGHAT, CDR2 FQNNGV. This CDR3 spans 14 amino acids. CDR3 in DNA: TGTGCCAGCAGCTTAGAACAGGGGATGTGGGAGCAGTACTTC. It codes for CASSLEQGMWEQYF. The full variable domain, in which reference TRBV11-2 and TRBJ2-7 provide the parts outside the CDR3, is EAGVAQSPRYKIIEKRQSVAFWCNPISGHATLYWYQQILGQGPKLLIQFQNNGVVDDSQLPKDRFSAERLKGVDSTLKIQPAKLEDSAVYLCASSLEQGMWEQYFGPGTRLTVT.

The V gene is TRBV27, the J gene TRBJ2-3; D unclear. The germline gives CDR1 MNHEY, CDR2 SMNVEV (reference sequence). The V end was cut by 2 bases, the J end by 2 bases, with 11 bases between. There are 15 residues in the CDR3. As DNA, the CDR3 is TGTGCCAGCAGTTTACGTGACACCATCACAGATACGCAGTATTTT. Translation gives CASSLRDTITDTQYF.

This chain links TRBV29-1 with TRBJ1-2; D perhaps matches TRBD1 (5 bases). Germline CDR1 SQVTM, CDR2 ANQGSEA. The CDR3 loop spans 12 amino acids. V was trimmed by 7 bases and J by 4 bases, leaving 13 bases between them. The CDR3 sequence: CSAPGGVYGYTF. The CDR3 coding sequence is TGCAGCGCCCCGGGGGGTGTCTATGGCTACACCTTC.

The rearrangement links TRBV29-1 to TRBJ2-7; tentative D call: TRBD2 (6 bases). CDR3 length: 14 residues. The germline CDR1 and CDR2 sequences are SQVTM and ANQGSEA. V was pared by 6 bases and J by 0 bases, with 15 bases between. CDR3 nucleotide sequence: TGCAGCGTCGGGAGTCCTCATAACTCCTACGAGCAGTACTTC. As protein: CSVGSPHNSYEQYF.

The chain is built from TRBV7-6 and TRBJ2-7, with 13 bases fitting TRBD2. V lost 5 bases to trimming and J lost 3 bases; unmatched junction nucleotides: 4. CDR1 is SGHVS, CDR2 FNYEAQ, per germline. The CDR3 sequence is 15 residues long. Written as DNA, the CDR3 is TGTGCCAGCAGCCCACGGACTAGCGGGGGCTACGAGCAGTACTTC. Protein product: CASSPRTSGGYEQYF.

The chain couples TRBV4-1 to TRBJ1-1; no firm D call. Per the germline V gene, CDR1 is MGHRA and CDR2 is YSYEKL. Deletions cut 5 bases from V and 2 bases from J, with 9 bases between. This CDR3 contains 13 residues. The CDR3 reads CASSERINTEAFF. CDR3 in DNA: TGCGCCAGCAGCGAACGGATAAACACTGAAGCTTTCTTT.

In this sample, this clone turned up once. J is TRBJ2-2 and V is TRBV5-1; D uncertain. The germline V and J ends were trimmed by 1 base and 2 bases, with 12 bases remaining between them. Germline V gene lookup returns CDR1 SGHRS and CDR2 YFSETQ. The CDR3 length is 16 residues. In nucleotides, the CDR3 is TGCGCCAGCAGCTTGTTTTTTTTGGATAACACCGGGGAGCTGTTTTTT. This gives the protein CASSLFFLDNTGELFF.

The rearrangement uses TRBV29-1 and TRBJ2-3; D is unclear. The CDR3 loop spans 10 amino acids. CDR1 and CDR2 (germline): SQVTM, ANQGSEA. Trimming took off 7 bases at V and 2 bases at J, with 4 bases between the two ends. The CDR3 protein is CSAFTDTQYF. The CDR3 DNA is TGCAGCGCCTTCACAGATACGCAGTATTTT.

This clone was observed a handful of times. The V and J genes are TRBV7-7 and TRBJ2-2, with TRBD2 identical over 7 bases. The V segment lost 1 base and the J segment 3 bases; nucleotides outside the gene matches: 5. Looked up from germline, CDR1 is SSHAT and CDR2 is FNYEAQ (reference sequence). The CDR3 runs 16 residues. CDR3 sequence reads: CASSLVPGLYTGELFF. In DNA, the CDR3 is TGTGCCAGCAGCTTAGTCCCGGGACTATACACCGGGGAGCTGTTTTTT.

V usage is TRBV7-9 and J usage is TRBJ2-3, with unresolved D. V was trimmed by 4 bases and J by 2 bases, leaving 25 bases between them. Germline V gene lookup returns CDR1 SEHNR and CDR2 FQNEAQ (reference sequence). The CDR3 is 19 residues long. The CDR3 here is CASSSTLSRPSTYTDTQYF. Written as DNA, the CDR3 is TGTGCCAGCAGCTCAACTTTATCCCGGCCTTCGACGTACACAGATACGCAGTATTTT.

V usage is TRBV13 and J usage is TRBJ2-3, with TRBD1 matching over 9 bases. In germline, CDR1 is PRHDT, CDR2 FYEKMQ (reference sequence). V lost 4 bases to trimming and J lost 1 base; unmatched junction nucleotides: 3. The CDR3 is 15 residues long. In DNA, the CDR3 is TGTGCCAGCAGCTCCCGGGACAGGGGCACAGATACGCAGTATTTT. This codes for CASSSRDRGTDTQYF.

V is TRBV19 and J is TRBJ2-1; D call uncertain. The germline V gene encodes CDR1 LNHDA and CDR2 SQIVND (reference sequence). Trimming took off 1 base at V and 6 bases at J, with 4 bases between the two ends. The CDR3 consists of 12 residues. DNA for the CDR3: TGTGCCAGTAGTATAGGTTCCAATGAGCAGTTCTTC. The encoded protein is CASSIGSNEQFF.

The gene calls are TRBV27 and TRBJ1-2, with TRBD1 identical over 7 bases. This CDR3 is built from 15 residues. Germline CDR1 reads MNHEY; CDR2 reads SMNVEV (reference sequence). The J segment lost 4 bases and the V segment lost 5 bases, leaving 10 bases of the junction unmatched. The CDR3 loop reads CASSTLGGGSYGYTF. CDR3 nucleotides: TGTGCCAGCAGTACCCTGGGAGGGGGCAGCTATGGCTACACCTTC.

The chain recombines TRBV6-1 with TRBJ2-5; no reliable D call. Germline V gene data show CDR1 as MNHNS and CDR2 as SASEGT. Between the trimmed V and J ends, which lost 3 bases and 4 bases, there was a span of 15 bases. There are 15 residues in the CDR3. The CDR3 spells CASSDLARNVETQYF. In DNA form, the CDR3 reads TGTGCCAGCAGTGATTTGGCCCGAAATGTAGAGACCCAGTACTTC.

This clone was detected only a few times. This chain connects TRBV29-1 to TRBJ2-2; 9 bases align to TRBD1. CDR3 size: 14 residues. V dropped 4 bases and J dropped 4; count of bases not matched to a gene: 4. From germline, CDR1 is SQVTM and CDR2 ANQGSEA. Here the CDR3 reads CSVAGTGTTGELFF. The CDR3 DNA sequence: TGCAGCGTTGCGGGGACAGGGACCACCGGGGAGCTGTTTTTT.

The chain is built from TRBV29-1 and TRBJ2-3; TRBD1 matches at 9 bases. The CDR3 spans 14 residues. Germline-derived CDR1 and CDR2 are SQVTM and ANQGSEA. V lost 6 bases, J lost 1 base, and 5 bases stayed unmatched. The CDR3: CSVEGQGGTDTQYF. In DNA form, the CDR3 reads TGCAGCGTAGAGGGACAGGGTGGCACAGATACGCAGTATTTT.

The J gene is TRBJ1-1, the V gene TRBV4-3; D gene ambiguous. CDR3 length: 15 amino acids. The ends were cut back, 1 base at V and 4 bases at J, with 13 bases in the middle. The germline V gene has CDR1 LGHNA and CDR2 YSLEER. CDR3 sequence reads: CASSQAARSGTEAFF. CDR3 DNA: TGCGCCAGCAGCCAAGCCGCCCGATCGGGCACTGAAGCTTTCTTT.

This chain joins TRBV12-5 and TRBJ2-2; 7 bases are a match to TRBD1. The CDR3 has 15 amino acids. Germline CDR1 LGHNT, CDR2 FRNRAP. After removal of 5 bases from V and 6 bases from J, the junction contained 9 bases not matched to a gene. The DNA for the CDR3 is TGTGCTAGTGGTACCGACAGGGCCAGGCCCGGGGAGCTGTTTTTT. This codes for CASGTDRARPGELFF.

V usage is TRBV19 and J usage is TRBJ1-5; D is ambiguous. Looked up from germline, CDR1 is LNHDA and CDR2 is SQIVND (reference sequence). This CDR3 has 12 amino acids. V lost 2 bases to trimming and J lost 7 bases, with 6 bases between them. CDR3 protein: CASSILSQPQHF. CDR3 nucleotide sequence: TGTGCCAGTAGTATATTGTCCCAGCCCCAGCATTTT.

The chain couples TRBV5-1 to TRBJ1-1; TRBD1 matches at 7 bases. Losses at the gene ends were 4 bases for V and 4 bases for J; bases not matched to a gene: 13. This CDR3 is 16 amino acids long. The germline V gene encodes CDR1 SGHRS and CDR2 YFSETQ. The CDR3: CASSSPDRVSITEAFF. The DNA for the CDR3 is TGCGCCAGCAGCAGCCCAGACAGGGTATCGATCACTGAAGCTTTCTTT. The whole variable domain, filled in from reference TRBV5-1 and TRBJ1-1, reads KAGVTQTPRYLIKTRGQQVTLSCSPISGHRSVSWYQQTPGQGLQFLFEYFSETQRNKGNFPGRFSGRQFSNSRSEMNVSTLELGDSALYLCASSSPDRVSITEAFFGQGTRLTVV.

The sample holds a few counts of this clone. The rearrangement uses TRBV29-1 and TRBJ2-7; 11 bases line up with TRBD1. Trimming at V came to 1 base and at J to 3 bases, leaving 2 bases not matched to a gene. The CDR3 loop spans 14 amino acids. CDR1 is SQVTM and CDR2 is ANQGSEA in the germline V gene. DNA of the CDR3: TGCAGCGTTGAAGGCGGGACAGGGGGCTACGAGCAGTACTTC. Translating it yields CSVEGGTGGYEQYF.

This clone occurred a few times. This sequence joins TRBV29-1 and TRBJ1-4; no reliable D call. Trimming stripped 2 bases from V and 5 bases from J, with 12 bases between. In germline, CDR1 is SQVTM, CDR2 ANQGSEA. This CDR3 spans 14 amino acids. The CDR3 is CSVEFSGGNEKLFF. CDR3 DNA: TGCAGCGTTGAATTCTCTGGAGGGAATGAAAAACTGTTTTTT.